Shown below are 19 T cell receptor beta chains from a single sample sequenced in a study of cytomegalovirus exposure and HLA in healthy donors. TCRdb keeps only in-frame clones here, not all; method: immunoSEQ multiplex PCR. The table lists about 120,000 clones, roughly 90% of them singletons. Sequenced: PBMCs. The receptors shown here come from a woman aged 25 to 45 in good health and CMV-seropositive.

The rearrangement joins TRBV6-6 to TRBJ1-4; the match to TRBD1 covers 9 bases. The CDR3 is made up of 15 amino acids. Germline trimming cut 6 bases from V and 5 bases from J; bases unmatched to any gene: 7. Germline CDR1 is MNHNY and CDR2 is SVGAGI (reference sequence). The CDR3 DNA reads TGTGCCAGCAGAACTCGACAGGGGGAGAATGAAAAACTGTTTTTT. Amino acid sequence: CASRTRQGENEKLFF.

This clone turned up a few times. The V gene is TRBV19, the J gene TRBJ2-7, with 7 bases that match TRBD2. The CDR3 contains 14 residues. Germline V CDR1 and CDR2: LNHDA, SQIVND (reference sequence). J was trimmed by 4 bases and V by 6 bases; bases with no gene match: 9. CDR3: CASSNSLGGYEQYF. The DNA of the CDR3 is TGTGCCAGTAGCAACTCTTTGGGGGGGTACGAGCAGTACTTC.

The rearrangement links TRBV2 to TRBJ1-5, with 8 bases lining up with TRBD1. The trim removed 4 bases at V and 1 base at J, leaving 3 bases unmatched. The CDR3 is 15 residues long. Looked up from germline, CDR1 is SNHLY and CDR2 is FYNNEI. This CDR3 is CASSGQGWSNQPQHF. The CDR3 DNA reads as TGTGCCAGCAGTGGACAGGGGTGGAGCAATCAGCCCCAGCATTTT.

V is TRBV5-1 and J is TRBJ2-3; D may be TRBD2 (6 bases). Germline CDR1 reads SGHRS; CDR2 reads YFSETQ. The CDR3 is 14 amino acids. Trimming left V 4 bases short and J 5 bases short, with 14 bases between. The CDR3 bases are TGCGCCAGCAGCGTGACTAGAATGGAAGATACGCAGTATTTT. Residues: CASSVTRMEDTQYF.

The chain couples TRBV30 to TRBJ2-2; D is unclear. The CDR3 consists of 14 residues. CDR1 is GTSNPN and CDR2 is SVGIG in the germline V gene (reference sequence). With 2 bases removed from V and 2 bases from J, the gap between germline ends came to 9 bases. This CDR3 reads CAWSLSVNTGELFF. CDR3 bases: TGTGCCTGGAGTTTGAGCGTCAACACCGGGGAGCTGTTTTTT.

The V gene is TRBV9, the J gene TRBJ2-1; D is unresolved. V lost 0 bases and J 0 bases, leaving 7 bases between the germline ends. Looked up from germline, CDR1 is SGDLS and CDR2 is YYNGEE. There are 15 residues in the CDR3. DNA for the CDR3: TGTGCCAGCAGCGTAGGTCCCGGCTCCTACAATGAGCAGTTCTTC. This codes for CASSVGPGSYNEQFF. Filled out from reference TRBV9 and TRBJ2-1, the complete variable domain reads DSGVTQTPKHLITATGQRVTLRCSPRSGDLSVYWYQQSLDQGLQFLIQYYNGEERAKGNILERFSAQQFPDLHSELNLSSLELGDSALYFCASSVGPGSYNEQFFGPGTRLTVL.

The genes are TRBV4-2 and TRBJ2-7; 11 bases are a match to TRBD2. This CDR3 has 18 residues. The V gene's germline CDR1 is LGHNA and CDR2 YNFKEQ. The V segment lost 0 bases and the J segment 0 bases; nucleotides outside the gene matches: 7. DNA for the CDR3: TGTGCCAGCAGCCAAGATCTGGGGACTAGCGGTTTCTCCTACGAGCAGTACTTC. Protein sequence: CASSQDLGTSGFSYEQYF.

This chain uses TRBV2 with TRBJ1-2; D possibly corresponds to TRBD1 (6 bases). Germline-derived CDR1 and CDR2 are SNHLY and FYNNEI. The CDR3 is 14 residues long. V lost 5 bases, J lost 8 bases, and 18 bases lay in between. CDR3 bases: TGTGCCAGCAGTAGGGGCAGGGGTTTTCTAGGCTACACCTTC. This codes for CASSRGRGFLGYTF.

The chain has TRBV6-5 and TRBJ2-5, with a possible D match to TRBD2 (6 bases). Trimming removed 5 bases at V and 5 bases at J, with 9 bases between. Per the germline V gene, CDR1 is MNHEY and CDR2 is SVGAGI. The CDR3 has 12 amino acids. As DNA, the CDR3 is TGTGCCAGCAGTCGGAGGGCTGAGACCCAGTACTTC. As protein: CASSRRAETQYF.

This chain connects TRBV7-2 to TRBJ2-5; a possible D gene is TRBD1 (5 bases). V was clipped by 1 base and J by 0 bases, with 9 bases between them. Germline V gives CDR1 SGHTA, CDR2 FQGNSA. There are 15 residues in the CDR3. The CDR3 sequence is CASSLDGHHQETQYF. The CDR3 coding sequence is TGTGCCAGCAGCTTAGACGGACACCACCAAGAGACCCAGTACTTC.

V usage is TRBV30 and J usage is TRBJ2-1; 10 nucleotides agree with TRBD2. Germline CDR1 reads GTSNPN; CDR2 reads SVGIG (reference sequence). The CDR3 covers 16 residues. V shed 0 bases and J 4 bases; nucleotides not matched to a gene: 6. This CDR3 is CAWSVGLAVNYNEQFF. CDR3 in DNA: TGTGCCTGGAGTGTAGGACTAGCGGTAAATTACAATGAGCAGTTCTTC.

This chain uses TRBV29-1 with TRBJ2-4, with 8 bases lining up with TRBD2. Germline trimming cut 8 bases from V and 7 bases from J; bases unmatched to any gene: 10. Germline lookup yields CDR1 SQVTM and CDR2 ANQGSEA. The CDR3 length is 13 residues. CDR3 in amino acids: CSTQRGGSNIQYF. The CDR3 nucleotides read TGCAGCACCCAACGGGGGGGAAGCAACATTCAGTACTTC.

This clone came up a few times. The chain employs TRBV4-3 and TRBJ2-1, with D tentatively TRBD2 (6 bases). V was cut by 7 bases and J by 1 base, with 17 bases left in between. Germline V lookup: CDR1 LGHNA, CDR2 YSLEER. This CDR3 has 16 amino acids. CDR3 bases: TGCGCCAGCACGCCAGCATCGGGAGCATCCTACAATGAGCAGTTCTTC. This codes for CASTPASGASYNEQFF.

The V call is TRBV5-4, the J call TRBJ2-3; D may be TRBD2 (6 bases). The CDR3 is made up of 14 amino acids. V was shortened by 6 bases and J by 0 bases, with 11 bases between the two germline ends. Germline-derived CDR1 and CDR2 are SGHNT and YYREEE (reference sequence). The CDR3 is CASTGGSSTDTQYF. DNA for the CDR3: TGTGCCAGCACCGGGGGAAGCAGCACAGATACGCAGTATTTT.

V and J are TRBV4-3 and TRBJ1-4; D is ambiguous. Germline CDR1 and CDR2: LGHNA and YSLEER. This CDR3 is built from 13 residues. V was cut by 1 base and J by 8 bases, with 8 bases left in between. CDR3 bases: TGCGCCAGCAGCCAAGTAGCCGGCGAAAAACTGTTTTTT. Its translation: CASSQVAGEKLFF.

The chain combines TRBV27 with TRBJ2-3; 7 bases map to TRBD2. The CDR3 runs 16 residues. Germline CDR1 is MNHEY and CDR2 is SMNVEV (reference sequence). Germline trimming cut 0 bases from V and 2 bases from J; bases unmatched to any gene: 5. CDR3 residues: CASSLSAGDLTDTQYF. In DNA form, the CDR3 reads TGTGCCAGCAGTTTATCCGCGGGGGATCTCACAGATACGCAGTATTTT.

This clone was picked up one time. J is TRBJ2-1 and V is TRBV4-2; perhaps TRBD2 as D (6 bases). CDR1 LGHNA and CDR2 YNFKEQ come from the germline V gene. Between the trimmed V and J ends, which lost 0 bases and 7 bases, there was a span of 16 bases. This CDR3 is 16 amino acids long. CDR3: CASSQDHGSGGNEQFF. The CDR3 DNA reads as TGTGCCAGCAGCCAAGATCATGGTAGCGGCGGGAATGAGCAGTTCTTC.

V and J are TRBV19 and TRBJ1-5; D call uncertain. This CDR3 is 15 amino acids long. Trimming took 6 bases from V and 4 from J, leaving 16 bases between them. Germline CDR1 LNHDA, CDR2 SQIVND (reference sequence). The CDR3 DNA sequence: TGTGCCAGTAGCCCCTTCGATCTTAGTAATCAGCCCCAGCATTTT. Residues: CASSPFDLSNQPQHF.

V usage is TRBV11-1 and J usage is TRBJ2-3, with TRBD2 identical over 8 bases. J was trimmed by 6 bases and V by 5 bases; bases with no gene match: 10. This CDR3 has 15 amino acids. Germline V CDR1 and CDR2: SGHAT, FQDESV (reference sequence). The CDR3 sequence is CASSPSDGRADTQYF. DNA of the CDR3: TGTGCCAGCAGCCCCTCGGACGGGAGGGCCGATACGCAGTATTTT.